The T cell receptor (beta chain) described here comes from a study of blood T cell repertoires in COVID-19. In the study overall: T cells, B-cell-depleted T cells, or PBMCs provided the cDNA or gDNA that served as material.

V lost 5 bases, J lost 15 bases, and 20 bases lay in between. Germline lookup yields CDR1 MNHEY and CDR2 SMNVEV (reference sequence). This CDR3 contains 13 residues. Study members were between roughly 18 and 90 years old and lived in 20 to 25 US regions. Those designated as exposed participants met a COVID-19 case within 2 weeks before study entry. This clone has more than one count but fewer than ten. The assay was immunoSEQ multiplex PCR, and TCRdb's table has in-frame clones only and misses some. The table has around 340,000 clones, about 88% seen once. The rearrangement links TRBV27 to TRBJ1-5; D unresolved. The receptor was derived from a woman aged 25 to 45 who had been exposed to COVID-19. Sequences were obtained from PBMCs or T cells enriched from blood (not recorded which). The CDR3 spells CASSPLPGAGWHF. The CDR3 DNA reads TGTGCCAGCAGTCCCCTGCCGGGTGCGGGATGGCATTTT.